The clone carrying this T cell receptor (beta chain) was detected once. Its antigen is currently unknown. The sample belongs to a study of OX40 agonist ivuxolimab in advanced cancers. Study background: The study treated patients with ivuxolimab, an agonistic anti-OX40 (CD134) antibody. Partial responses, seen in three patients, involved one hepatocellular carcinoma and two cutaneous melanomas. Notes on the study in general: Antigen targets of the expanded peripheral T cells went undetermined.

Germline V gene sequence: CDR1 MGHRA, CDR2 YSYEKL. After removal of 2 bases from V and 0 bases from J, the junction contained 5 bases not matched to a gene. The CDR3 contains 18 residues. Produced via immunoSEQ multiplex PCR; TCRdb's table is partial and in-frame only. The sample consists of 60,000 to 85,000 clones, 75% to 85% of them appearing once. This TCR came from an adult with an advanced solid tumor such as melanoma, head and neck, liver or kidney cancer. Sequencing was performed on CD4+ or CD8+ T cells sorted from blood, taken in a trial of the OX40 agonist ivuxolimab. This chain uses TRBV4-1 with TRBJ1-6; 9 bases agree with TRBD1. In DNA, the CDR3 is TGCGCCAGCAGCCAATCCGACAGGGGGAGCTCCTATAATTCACCCCTCCACTTT. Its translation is CASSQSDRGSSYNSPLHF.